This TCR beta chain stems from a study of cytomegalovirus exposure and HLA in healthy donors. Comments on this clone: Its matching antigen is unknown.

Clones were read by immunoSEQ multiplex PCR, and TCRdb kept only the in-frame ones, dropping some. The sample records around 250,000 clones, roughly 91% being singletons. CDR3 size: 13 residues. Germline values: CDR1 MNHNY, CDR2 SVGAGI (reference sequence). The V and J ends lost 8 bases and 7 bases, in that order; junction bases with no gene match: 8. The study's findings and limits: In a later analysis, first-cohort TCR clusters were found to tend to co-occur in the approximately 110 validation repertoires. Reports described diagnosis of cytomegalovirus status by the classifier as highly specific and sensitive.

Sequencing was done on a sample of PBMCs. V is TRBV6-6 and J is TRBJ1-2; 9 bases align to TRBD1. The sequence came from a woman aged 25-40 years in good health and CMV-seronegative. The CDR3 here is CASGDRAFAGYTF. CDR3 nucleotides: TGTGCCAGCGGGGACAGGGCTTTTGCTGGCTACACCTTC.